This T cell receptor beta chain was sequenced during a study of blood T cells in healthy people across ages. Whole-study results and caveats: A roughly linear age-dependent decrease characterized TCR beta diversity per million T cells.

The sample holds many counts of this clonotype. The antigen is not known. A J-beta primer mix and a sample-barcoded 5' primer were used in a second PCR of about 7 to 12 cycles. A single record per CDR3 protein comes from TCRdb applying MiXCR to the 5' RACE reads. The sample includes some 890,000 distinct CDR3 sequences, 25% to 30% of them seen just once. Germline V gene sequence: CDR1 SQVTM, CDR2 ANQGSEA. The CDR3 extends over 14 amino acids. J gave up 5 bases and V 7 bases, and 12 bases lay outside the gene matches. This sample was shared with a second study, whose subject was T cells of mothers and their children.

The chain links TRBV29-1 to TRBJ2-7; 9 bases map to TRBD1. The sample taken for sequencing was blood. This clonotype was obtained from a woman in her 40s in good health. The CDR3 reads CSAAHRDRVHEQYF. The CDR3, as DNA: TGCAGCGCAGCCCACCGGGACAGGGTTCACGAGCAGTACTTC.